What follows are 29 T cell receptor beta chains derived from one specimen sequenced in a study of beta chain features in type 1 diabetes. Expressed TCRB transcripts were sequenced because the entire RNA isolate underwent reverse transcription. The protocol was immunoSEQ multiplex PCR, while the TCRdb copy is restricted to in-frame clones and leaves out a portion. Altogether 400,000 to 550,000 clones are present, roughly 11% being singletons, with the ten largest covering about 0.045%. Sequencing input: naive CD4+ T cells from blood. The receptor set was obtained from a woman under 30 in good health.

J is TRBJ2-1 and V is TRBV25-1, with D possibly matching TRBD1 (6 bases). This CDR3 has 14 residues. V lost 4 bases and J lost 3, with 10 bases in between. Germline V gives CDR1 MGHDK, CDR2 SYGVNS. The CDR3 region has the DNA TGTGCCAGCAGTGGTGGACAGAGCTACAATGAGCAGTTCTTC. This translates into CASSGGQSYNEQFF.

The gene calls are TRBV9 and TRBJ1-2; D remains unclear. The CDR3 totals 15 residues. V dropped 3 bases and J dropped 2 bases, with 14 bases sitting between them. Germline CDR1 SGDLS, CDR2 YYNGEE. The CDR3 protein is CASSGARRLNYGYTF. The CDR3 DNA follows: TGTGCCAGCAGCGGGGCACGGCGCCTGAACTATGGCTACACCTTC.

The chain recombines TRBV28 with TRBJ2-2; no reliable D call. Germline V gene sequence: CDR1 MDHEN, CDR2 SYDVKM. The V and J ends lost 5 bases and 9 bases respectively, with 13 bases between them. The CDR3 totals 13 residues. The CDR3 region is CASSPRLLWELFF. DNA for the CDR3: TGTGCCAGCAGTCCTCGACTGCTCTGGGAGCTGTTTTTT.

This chain connects TRBV6-6 to TRBJ1-1; D remains unclear. The germline CDR1 and CDR2 sequences are MNHNY and SVGAGI (reference sequence). Trimming removed 0 bases at V and 5 bases at J, with 10 bases between. The CDR3 spans 14 residues. The CDR3 coding sequence is TGTGCCAGCAGTTACTCGTTTTTACAGACTGAAGCTTTCTTT. Translation: CASSYSFLQTEAFF.

This clone was counted between two and nine times. Other DNA variants within this sample encode the same CDR3. The J gene is TRBJ2-3, the V gene TRBV7-2, with 8 bases identical to TRBD2. CDR3 length: 13 amino acids. Germline loops: CDR1 SGHTA, CDR2 FQGNSA. V was clipped by 8 bases and J by 3 bases; unmatched bases: 4. The CDR3 region is CASSGTRTDTQYF. The CDR3 nucleotides read TGTGCCAGCTCCGGGACTAGGACAGATACGCAGTATTTT.

The rearrangement uses TRBV7-9 and TRBJ2-3, with 9 bases identical to TRBD1. Germline V gene sequence: CDR1 SEHNR, CDR2 FQNEAQ (reference sequence). The CDR3 spans 19 residues. Unmatched junction bases numbered 11, after V lost 1 base and J lost 0 bases. CDR3 sequence: CASSLVRWGQGTSTDTQYF. The CDR3, as DNA: TGTGCCAGCAGCTTAGTCCGCTGGGGACAGGGAACTAGCACAGATACGCAGTATTTT.

There are a few counts of this clone. The chain links TRBV4-3 to TRBJ1-5; D remains ambiguous. CDR3 length equals 14 residues. Germline CDR1 LGHNA, CDR2 YSLEER. Trimming left V 0 bases short and J 4 bases short, with 7 bases between. CDR3 DNA sequence: TGCGCCAGCAGCCAAGAGGCAGGAAATCAGCCCCAGCATTTT. Translated: CASSQEAGNQPQHF.

This clone has just a few counts. This chain connects TRBV6-5 to TRBJ2-7; 7 bases fit TRBD2. The CDR3 is made up of 14 amino acids. V was pared by 3 bases and J by 5 bases, with 7 bases of the junction left unmatched. Germline V gives CDR1 MNHEY, CDR2 SVGAGI. This chain's CDR3 is CASSYLSGGNEQYF. The CDR3 DNA follows: TGTGCCAGCAGTTATCTGTCGGGAGGAAACGAGCAGTACTTC.

The table lists this clone with a few counts. The CDR3, as DNA: TGTGCCAGCAGTGGGCCGGGGGTTCCTTACGAGCAGTACTTC. Protein sequence: CASSGPGVPYEQYF. The rearrangement uses TRBV25-1 and TRBJ2-7, with TRBD2 as a possible D gene (6 bases). CDR3 size: 14 residues. Germline assignment: CDR1 MGHDK and CDR2 SYGVNS. V lost 4 bases, J lost 4 bases, and 14 bases lay in between.

This clone was counted at least ten times. The identical CDR3 is also encoded by other nucleotide sequences in the sample. V usage is TRBV18 and J usage is TRBJ2-6; D is ambiguous. The CDR3 covers 13 residues. Trimming removed 3 bases from V and 2 bases from J, with 2 bases in between. Germline values: CDR1 KGHSH, CDR2 LQKENI. CDR3 nucleotide sequence: TGTGCCAGCTCACCGACTGGGGCCAACGTCCTGACTTTC. Its translation is CASSPTGANVLTF.

The genes are TRBV7-9 and TRBJ1-2, with D perhaps TRBD1 (6 bases). There are 13 residues in the CDR3. Trimming left V 5 bases short and J 7 bases short, with 14 bases between. Germline-derived CDR1 and CDR2 are SEHNR and FQNEAQ (reference sequence). The CDR3 loop reads CASSPRDKIGYTF. CDR3 nucleotides: TGTGCCAGCAGCCCTCGGGACAAAATTGGCTACACCTTC.

This clone was recorded at least ten times. This CDR3 is also generated by other DNA sequences in the sample. This rearrangement joins TRBV29-1 to TRBJ2-5; 8 bases are a match to TRBD1. The CDR3 is made up of 13 amino acids. Trimming cost V 4 bases and J 5 bases; bases outside gene matches: 6. Germline CDR1 and CDR2: SQVTM and ANQGSEA. The CDR3 sequence is CSVGQGAGETQYF. The CDR3 DNA sequence: TGCAGCGTTGGCCAGGGGGCGGGTGAGACCCAGTACTTC.

This chain connects TRBV28 to TRBJ2-3; TRBD2 matches at 12 bases. V lost 2 bases to trimming and J lost 2 bases; unmatched junction nucleotides: 5. This CDR3 has 17 amino acids. Per germline, CDR1 MDHEN and CDR2 SYDVKM. The CDR3 region is CASSLELAGGPTDTQYF. The CDR3 region has the DNA TGTGCCAGCAGTTTAGAACTAGCGGGGGGACCCACAGATACGCAGTATTTT.

This clone was seen only a few times. This chain links TRBV2 with TRBJ2-3; D is uncertain. Trimming stripped 3 bases from V and 4 bases from J, with 8 bases between. Germline values: CDR1 SNHLY, CDR2 FYNNEI. This CDR3 spans 13 amino acids. The CDR3, as DNA: TGTGCCAGCAGTGAGGGCTTCGCAGATACGCAGTATTTT. Its translation is CASSEGFADTQYF.

This clone was seen more than once but under ten times. The chain employs TRBV7-6 and TRBJ1-3; D call uncertain. V shed 6 bases and J shed 0 bases, with 9 bases lying between them. The CDR3 runs 14 residues. Germline-derived CDR1 and CDR2 are SGHVS and FNYEAQ. In nucleotides, the CDR3 is TGTGCCAGCAGATCGGGGTCCTCTGGAAACACCATATATTTT. Translated: CASRSGSSGNTIYF.

This clone was detected many times. The CDR3 bases are TGTGCCTGGAGGGGACGGGAGTACGTCTACGAGCAGTACTTC. Encoded protein: CAWRGREYVYEQYF. The V call is TRBV30, the J call TRBJ2-7; D is possibly TRBD2 (6 bases). Germline V gene data show CDR1 as GTSNPN and CDR2 as SVGIG (reference sequence). The CDR3 consists of 14 residues. The V gene lost 3 bases and the J gene lost 3 bases, with 15 bases spanning the gap.

The chain recombines TRBV7-9 with TRBJ2-1; D perhaps matches TRBD1 (6 bases). Trimming took off 5 bases at V and 0 bases at J, with 8 bases between the two ends. CDR3 size: 14 residues. From germline, CDR1 is SEHNR and CDR2 FQNEAQ (reference sequence). The DNA for the CDR3 is TGTGCCAGCAGCACGACAGGCTCCTACAATGAGCAGTTCTTC. The encoded protein is CASSTTGSYNEQFF. Complete variable domain (other parts from reference TRBV7-9 and TRBJ2-1): DTGVSQNPRHKITKRGQNVTFRCDPISEHNRLYWYRQTLGQGPEFLTYFQNEAQLEKSRLLSDRFSAERPKGSFSTLEIQRTEQGDSAMYLCASSTTGSYNEQFFGPGTRLTVL.

This chain links TRBV5-6 with TRBJ2-5; D gene unclear. Germline CDR1 and CDR2: SGHDT and YYEEEE. The CDR3 contains 14 residues. With 3 bases removed from V and 5 bases from J, the gap between germline ends came to 14 bases. CDR3 sequence: CASSWATRTETQYF. The CDR3 DNA is TGTGCCAGCAGCTGGGCGACAAGGACGGAGACCCAGTACTTC.

This clone was counted only a few times. The J gene is TRBJ1-1, the V gene TRBV9, with D hard to call. The CDR3 is 14 amino acids. Germline CDR1 and CDR2: SGDLS and YYNGEE. The germline V and J ends were trimmed by 0 bases and 1 base, with 7 bases remaining between them. CDR3 bases: TGTGCCAGCAGCGTAGACAGTAGGAACACTGAAGCTTTCTTT. Translation: CASSVDSRNTEAFF.

CDR3 residues: CSVEAAGMEQFF. CDR3 bases: TGCAGCGTTGAGGCTGCAGGCATGGAGCAGTTCTTC. The chain joins TRBV29-1 to TRBJ2-1; no clear D. CDR3 length: 12 amino acids. The ends were cut back, 3 bases at V and 10 bases at J, with 13 bases in the middle. Per germline, CDR1 SQVTM and CDR2 ANQGSEA.

This chain uses TRBV7-9 with TRBJ1-1; D gene ambiguous. The germline gives CDR1 SEHNR, CDR2 FQNEAQ (reference sequence). Trimming took off 6 bases at V and 0 bases at J, with 8 bases between the two ends. CDR3 length equals 13 residues. Here the CDR3 DNA reads TGTGCCAGCAGGGGCCCTTTGAACACTGAAGCTTTCTTT. This codes for CASRGPLNTEAFF. The variable domain in full, completed from reference TRBV7-9 and TRBJ1-1, reads DTGVSQNPRHKITKRGQNVTFRCDPISEHNRLYWYRQTLGQGPEFLTYFQNEAQLEKSRLLSDRFSAERPKGSFSTLEIQRTEQGDSAMYLCASRGPLNTEAFFGQGTRLTVV.

This chain connects TRBV4-2 to TRBJ1-2, with unresolved D. The germline gives CDR1 LGHNA, CDR2 YNFKEQ. The CDR3 covers 15 residues. The V gene lost 0 bases and the J gene lost 3 bases, with 11 bases spanning the gap. CDR3 sequence: CASSQDKRTDYGYTF. The DNA for the CDR3 is TGTGCCAGCAGCCAAGATAAGAGGACCGACTATGGCTACACCTTC.

This clone was found a few times. The rearrangement uses TRBV11-1 and TRBJ2-1; D is perhaps TRBD1 (5 bases). The CDR3 is 16 amino acids. The germline V gene has CDR1 SGHAT and CDR2 FQDESV (reference sequence). The V and J ends lost 0 bases and 4 bases respectively, with 13 bases between them. CDR3 coding DNA: TGTGCCAGCAGCTTAGCAGGTCAGGGTACTTACAATGAGCAGTTCTTC. Its protein product is CASSLAGQGTYNEQFF.

This clone occurred a few times. This chain joins TRBV4-3 and TRBJ2-1; no firm D call. Trimming removed 0 bases at V and 4 bases at J, with 7 bases between. Germline V gives CDR1 LGHNA, CDR2 YSLEER. The CDR3 is 14 amino acids. The CDR3 loop is CASSQEARYNEQFF. In DNA, the CDR3 is TGCGCCAGCAGCCAAGAAGCACGTTACAATGAGCAGTTCTTC.

The V and J genes are TRBV10-3 and TRBJ2-1; a weak D match, TRBD1 (6 bases). The CDR3 totals 16 residues. Germline CDR1 reads ENHRY; CDR2 reads SYGVKD. V gave up 6 bases and J gave up 0 bases, with 15 bases separating them. The CDR3 sequence: CAISQDRLSSYNEQFF. The CDR3 bases are TGTGCCATCAGCCAGGACAGATTGAGCTCCTACAATGAGCAGTTCTTC.

The chain combines TRBV7-9 with TRBJ1-6; tentative D call: TRBD1 (5 bases). Trimming shortened V by 1 base and J by 9 bases, and 13 bases separated the two germline ends. The germline V gene encodes CDR1 SEHNR and CDR2 FQNEAQ (reference sequence). The CDR3 is 15 residues long. Here the CDR3 reads CASSLGTRVGSPLHF. The DNA of the CDR3 is TGTGCCAGCAGCTTAGGGACACGGGTCGGTTCACCCCTCCACTTT.

Only a few counts were recorded for this clone. The rearrangement joins TRBV18 to TRBJ2-1; D is unresolved. This CDR3 comprises 12 residues. Trimming removed 0 bases at V and 7 bases at J, with 4 bases between. The germline V gene has CDR1 KGHSH and CDR2 LQKENI. The CDR3 sequence: CASSPPVNEQFF. In DNA form, the CDR3 reads TGTGCCAGCTCACCACCGGTGAATGAGCAGTTCTTC.

This clone was recorded a few times. The rearrangement uses TRBV9 and TRBJ2-7; 8 bases are shared with TRBD2. CDR1 and CDR2 (germline): SGDLS, YYNGEE. Trimming took 3 bases from V and 0 from J; bases not matched to a gene: 11. The length of the CDR3 is 17 residues. This chain's CDR3 is CASSAMSLAANSYEQYV. In nucleotides, the CDR3 is TGTGCCAGCAGCGCCATGTCACTAGCGGCCAACTCCTACGAGCAGTACGTC.

The J gene is TRBJ2-1, the V gene TRBV7-2, with D unresolved. Trimming removed 5 bases from V and 2 bases from J, with 7 bases in between. Germline lookup yields CDR1 SGHTA and CDR2 FQGNSA. CDR3 length: 13 residues. The CDR3 nucleotides read TGTGCCAGCAGCCATGGGACCTACAATGAGCAGTTCTTC. It is translated as CASSHGTYNEQFF.